The clone carrying this T cell receptor (beta chain) was counted between two and nine times. Its target is not known. Vbeta (60) and Jbeta (13) primers were used in the PCR. Measured with immunoSEQ multiplex PCR; TCRdb has only the in-frame clones, and not every one. Among 150,000 or so clones listed, around 75% were seen once. This record belongs to a study of cytomegalovirus exposure and HLA in healthy donors. Findings and caveats of the study: Later on, analysis showed that most CMV-associated TCR beta chains appeared to be HLA-restricted. Most of the TCR beta V segments (in an earlier analysis) were productive either about 87% or about 30% of the time.

The CDR3 has 14 residues. The V gene end was trimmed by 5 bases and the J gene end by 6 bases; junction bases not matched to a gene: 7. Germline CDR1 and CDR2: SGHVS and FNYEAQ. The chain has TRBV7-6 and TRBJ2-1; 7 bases fit TRBD1. The clonotype originates from a woman younger than 35 in good health and CMV-seronegative. The sample comprised PBMCs. The CDR3 spells CASSSDRVVNEQFF. CDR3 bases: TGTGCCAGCAGCAGTGACAGGGTGGTCAATGAGCAGTTCTTC.